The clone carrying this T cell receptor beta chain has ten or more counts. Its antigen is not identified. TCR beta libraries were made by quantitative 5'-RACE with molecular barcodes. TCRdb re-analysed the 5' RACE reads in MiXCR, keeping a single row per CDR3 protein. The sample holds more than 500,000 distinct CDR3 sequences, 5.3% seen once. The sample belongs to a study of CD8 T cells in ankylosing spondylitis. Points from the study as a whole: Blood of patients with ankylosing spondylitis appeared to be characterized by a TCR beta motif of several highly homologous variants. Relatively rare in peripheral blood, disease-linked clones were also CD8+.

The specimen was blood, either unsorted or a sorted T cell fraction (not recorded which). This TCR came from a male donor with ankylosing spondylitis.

The CDR3 region is CATSRGVYEQYF. The CDR3 DNA is TGTGCCACCAGCAGAGGCGTCTACGAGCAGTACTTC. The V call is TRBV15, the J call TRBJ2-7; the D is unclear. The germline gives CDR1 LNHNV, CDR2 YYDKDF (reference sequence). CDR3 length equals 12 residues. Trimming pared 1 base from V and 3 bases from J, leaving 4 bases between.